This T cell receptor (beta chain) was sequenced during a study of CD4 T cells in relation to SARS-CoV-2 and coronaviruses. The overall study: Of the patients, seven to nine were male, a few female, two Hispanic.

Here immunoSEQ multiplex PCR was the method, and the copy in TCRdb shows in-frame clones only, minus some. There are approximately 36,000 clones in the sample; approximately 80% occur only once, and 6% to 8.5% lies in the top ten. Comment on this clone: The antigen remains unidentified.

The CDR3 is 13 amino acids. The V gene lost 5 bases and the J gene lost 2 bases, with 9 bases spanning the gap. Germline loops: CDR1 MNHEY, CDR2 SMNVEV (reference sequence). Material: naive CD4+ T cells from PBMCs, cultured in vitro. Subset here: naive CD4+ T cells isolated by negative enrichment. This chain links TRBV27 with TRBJ1-1; D possibly corresponds to TRBD1 (6 bases). The clonotype originates from an adult with COVID-19. The CDR3 DNA follows: TGTGCCAGCAGTCGGACAGCTAACACTGAAGCTTTCTTT. Protein sequence: CASSRTANTEAFF.